This T cell receptor (beta chain) was captured by sequencing in a study of siplizumab effects on memory and regulatory T cells. Points from the study as a whole: No functional test confirmed suppression by proliferating siplizumab-culture Tregs. Sequences below about 10^-5 frequency were poorly captured. As a result, only a minor fraction of alloreactive clones mapped to unstimulated subsets. Siplizumab significantly reduced alloreactive sequences traceable to unstimulated CD4+ memory cells. Researchers could not give a naive or memory phenotype to roughly 75-95% of proliferating CD4+ or CD8+ clones.

TCRdb's copy holds only in-frame clones and misses some; the assay was immunoSEQ multiplex PCR. The table lists under 100,000 clones, roughly 94% of them singletons. V shed 0 bases and J shed 4 bases, with 13 bases lying between them. Germline V lookup: CDR1 SGHTA, CDR2 FQGTGA. The CDR3 is made up of 16 amino acids. On this clone: Its antigen is not identified.

Sample: non-Treg CD4+ T cells sorted from blood. This clonotype was obtained from a human donor in good health. The rearrangement links TRBV7-3 to TRBJ2-4; D is tentatively TRBD1 or TRBD2 (5 bases each). This chain's CDR3 is CASSLTGTQPKNIQYF. The DNA of the CDR3 is TGTGCCAGCAGCTTAACCGGGACCCAGCCAAAAAACATTCAGTACTTC.